These T cell receptor beta chains were read from a single sample in a study of CD8+ T cells in alopecia areata. This table comes from immunoSEQ multiplex PCR, and its TCRdb copy is limited to in-frame clones, with some not included. The sample consists of about 200,000 clones, 55% to 75% of them appearing once. The input for sequencing was CD4+ T cells sorted from blood, taken at week 24, from a patient treated with tofacitinib. These receptors came from a human donor with alopecia areata. Both conserved end residues are part of each CDR3. D genes are given only for firm matches. The size of a clone is reported for some rows only, either as once, few or many, or as a class for expanded clones.

TRBJ2-7 | TRBD1 | - | TRBV5-1 | TGCGCCAGCAGCTTGGACAGGGGTTACTACGAGCAGTACTTC | CASSLDRGYYEQYF
TRBJ1-1 | TRBD1 | few | TRBV7-2 | TGTGCCAGCAGCTATGACAGGGAGGATGAAGCTTTCTTT | CASSYDREDEAFF
TRBJ2-1 | - | - | TRBV9 | TGTGCCAGCAGCGTAGATCCGGGAGACGTTTACAATGAGCAGTTCTTC | CASSVDPGDVYNEQFF
TRBJ1-2 | - | - | TRBV29-1 | TGCAGCGTGAGACAGGATAACTCTTTAGGCTACACCTTC | CSVRQDNSLGYTF
TRBJ2-2 | - | - | TRBV9 | TGTGCCAGCAGCGTCAGGACGGAAGGCGGGGAGCTGTTTTTT | CASSVRTEGGELFF
TRBJ2-5 | TRBD1 | - | TRBV30 | TGTGCCTGGACAGGGGGTCAGGAGACCCAGTACTTC | CAWTGGQETQYF
TRBJ1-2 | - | - | TRBV29-1 | TGCAGCGTTATCCGGGAATCCCCTAACTATGGCTACACCTTC | CSVIRESPNYGYTF
TRBJ2-7 | - | - | TRBV30 | TGTGCCTGGAGTGCAGGGTTTTACGAGCAGTACTTC | CAWSAGFYEQYF
TRBJ2-7 | - | - | TRBV2 | TGTGCCAGCAGTGTCACCTCCTACGAGCAGTACTTC | CASSVTSYEQYF
TRBJ2-5 | TRBD2 | - | TRBV5-1 | TGCGCCAGCAGCTTGGCGGGAGGTCTTGAGACCCAGTACTTC | CASSLAGGLETQYF
TRBJ2-1 | - | - | TRBV30 | TGTGCCTGGAACCCATACGGCGACGGAGCCTACAATGAGCAGTTCTTC | CAWNPYGDGAYNEQFF
TRBJ2-7 | TRBD1 | many | TRBV23-1 | TGCGCCAGCAGTCAACCGGGGCGACAGGGTCGGTCCTCCTACGAGCAGTACTTC | CASSQPGRQGRSSYEQYF
TRBJ1-1 | - | - | TRBV2 | TGTGCCAGCAGCACACAGGGATTCGAAGCTTTCTTT | CASSTQGFEAFF
TRBJ2-7 | - | few | TRBV6-5 | TGTGCCAGCAGCCCCGGGCCCTCCTACGAGCAGTACTTC | CASSPGPSYEQYF
TRBJ1-5 | - | few | TRBV15 | TGTGCCACCAGCAGAGATTTACGAGGGGATGAGGATCAGCCCCAGCATTTT | CATSRDLRGDEDQPQHF
TRBJ1-2 | TRBD1 | - | TRBV18 | TGTGCCAGCTCACCAGACAGGGCCAGTGGCTACACCTTC | CASSPDRASGYTF
TRBJ2-7 | - | few | TRBV6-6 | TGTGCCAGCAGTTACACACAGGATAACTACGAGCAGTACTTC | CASSYTQDNYEQYF
TRBJ1-1 | - | few | TRBV5-4 | TGTGCCAGCAGCTTGGCCCGAAGGGTGAACACTGAAGCTTTCTTT | CASSLARRVNTEAFF
TRBJ2-5 | TRBD2 | - | TRBV28 | TGTGCCAGCAGTTTCTGGGGGGGGACCCAGTACTTC | CASSFWGGTQYF
TRBJ1-1 | - | once | TRBV7-3 | TGTGCCAGCAGCTTAGACAGGAACACTGAAGCTTTCTTT | CASSLDRNTEAFF
TRBJ2-7 | - | - | TRBV5-4 | TGTGCCAGCAGCGCAACTCCTAAGGATTACGAGCAGTACTTC | CASSATPKDYEQYF
TRBJ1-1 | - | few | TRBV21-1 | TGTGCCAGCAGCAAGGGACTCTCGGACAAGACCCACACTGAAGCTTTCTTT | CASSKGLSDKTHTEAFF
TRBJ2-3 | - | - | TRBV9 | TGTGCCAGCAGCGTAGTGAGCTCGGGCACAGATACGCAGTATTTT | CASSVVSSGTDTQYF
TRBJ2-5 | - | - | TRBV13 | TGTGCCAGCAGAAAAAGGGACGTACAAGAGACCCAGTACTTC | CASRKRDVQETQYF
TRBJ1-2 | TRBD1 | - | TRBV19 | TGTGCCAGTAGCCCCTCGGGACAGATCTATGGCTACACCTTC | CASSPSGQIYGYTF
TRBJ2-6 | TRBD2 | - | TRBV9 | TGTGCCAGCAGCGTAGTCAAGGGAGGGACTGGGGCCAACGTCCTGACTTTC | CASSVVKGGTGANVLTF
TRBJ2-5 | TRBD1 | - | TRBV5-1 | TGCGCCAGCAGCTCACTACAGGGGTCGGGCGAGACCCAGTACTTC | CASSSLQGSGETQYF
TRBJ2-3 | - | few | TRBV5-8 | TGTGCCAGCAGCTTGGGCCGGGGAGCTAGCACAGATACGCAGTATTTT | CASSLGRGASTDTQYF
TRBJ1-1 | TRBD1 | - | TRBV10-3 | TGTGCCATCAGCTGGGACAGGCCCTCTATTACTGAAGCTTTCTTT | CAISWDRPSITEAFF
TRBJ1-2 | - | - | TRBV27 | TGTGCCAGCAGTTTAAAGTCTGTGGGCAGCTTTTATGGCTACACCTTC | CASSLKSVGSFYGYTF
TRBJ2-6 | - | few | TRBV11-2 | TGTGCCAGCAGCTTAGCGGGAGCTGGGGCCAACGTCCTGACTTTC | CASSLAGAGANVLTF
TRBJ2-1 | TRBD1 | - | TRBV5-4 | TGTGCCAGCAGCGCCGACAGGGGCAATGAGCAGTTCTTC | CASSADRGNEQFF
TRBJ2-7 | - | once | TRBV7-9 | TGTGCCAGCAGCCCCGGTCAGAGCTCCTACGAGCAGTACTTC | CASSPGQSSYEQYF
TRBJ2-2 | - | - | TRBV5-1 | TGCGCCAGCAGCTTGGACTACACCGGGGAGCTGTTTTTT | CASSLDYTGELFF
TRBJ1-5 | - | - | TRBV30 | TGTGCCTGGAGTAGGGAATTCGGCAATCAGCCCCAGCATTTT | CAWSREFGNQPQHF
TRBJ2-1 | - | - | TRBV19 | TGTGCCAGTAGTATCGGGGCGGGAACACAGTTCTTC | CASSIGAGTQFF
TRBJ2-7 | - | - | TRBV5-1 | TGTGCCAGCAGCCTACCCGGTCGGGGACCTGACGAGCAGTACTTC | CASSLPGRGPDEQYF
TRBJ2-5 | - | once | TRBV2 | TGTGCCAGCAGCCGGACAGTACGTGAGACCCAGTACTTC | CASSRTVRETQYF
TRBJ2-6 | TRBD1 | - | TRBV7-9 | TGTGCCAGCAGCAAGAGGGACAGGGGAGGCTCTGGGGCCAACGTCCTGACTTTC | CASSKRDRGGSGANVLTF
TRBJ2-7 | - | - | TRBV28 | TGTGCCAGCAGTTTGTTCCACGAGCAGTACTTC | CASSLFHEQYF
TRBJ2-7 | TRBD2 | few | TRBV5-1 | TGCGCCAGCAGCTCCGGGACTAGCGGGAGGGCCGACGAGCAGTACTTC | CASSSGTSGRADEQYF
TRBJ1-1 | - | - | TRBV25-1 | TGTGCCAGCAGTGAGAACAGGGCCATGAACACTGAAGCTTTCTTT | CASSENRAMNTEAFF
TRBJ1-3 | TRBD1 | - | TRBV4-1 | TGCGCCAGCAGCCAAAACTCCGTATCGGGACAGGCCGGAAACACCATATATTTT | CASSQNSVSGQAGNTIYF
TRBJ1-2 | TRBD1 | - | TRBV4-3 | TGCGCCAGCAGCCAAGTGAACAGGGGAGTTGGCTACACCTTC | CASSQVNRGVGYTF
TRBJ2-3 | - | - | TRBV5-6 | TGTGCCAGCAGCTTGGAGGCTAGCGGCACAGATACGCAGTATTTT | CASSLEASGTDTQYF
TRBJ1-4 | - | once | TRBV9 | TGTGCCAGCAGCGTAGGTGTAGGGCTGAGGGAAAAACTGTTTTTT | CASSVGVGLREKLFF
TRBJ2-1 | TRBD1 | - | TRBV7-3 | TGTGCCAGCAGCCCCCGACAGGGTGACTACAATGAGCAGTTCTTC | CASSPRQGDYNEQFF
TRBJ2-7 | - | - | TRBV5-1 | TGCGCCAGCAGCTTGATTGGCTTATCCTACGAGCAGTACTTC | CASSLIGLSYEQYF
TRBJ1-6 | TRBD1 | - | TRBV5-1 | TGCGCCAGCAGCCCTATGACAGGGGGTGCGTCACCCCTCCACTTT | CASSPMTGGASPLHF
TRBJ2-7 | - | - | TRBV25-1 | TGTGCCAGCAGTGAATATGGGTACGGCTACGAGCAGTACTTC | CASSEYGYGYEQYF
TRBJ1-5 | TRBD1 | once | TRBV30 | TGTGCCTGGAGTGTCGACAGGGCTCAGCCCCAGCATTTT | CAWSVDRAQPQHF
TRBJ2-7 | - | - | TRBV2 | TGTGCCAGCAGTGTAAAGTACGAGCAGTACTTC | CASSVKYEQYF
TRBJ2-7 | - | - | TRBV7-2 | TGTGCCAGCAGCCGAAACCCCCAGGGGCCCTCGAGCTCCTACGAGCAGTACTTC | CASSRNPQGPSSSYEQYF
TRBJ1-2 | TRBD1 | - | TRBV6-5 | TGTGCCAGCAGTTACAGGGGGCCCTATGGCTACACCTTC | CASSYRGPYGYTF
TRBJ2-5 | TRBD1 | - | TRBV29-1 | TGCAGCGTTGAAGGCAGGGGGCCCCAAGAGACCCAGTACTTC | CSVEGRGPQETQYF
TRBJ2-7 | - | - | TRBV6-5 | TGTGCCAGCAGTTACTCCCACTCCTCCTACGAGCAGTACTTC | CASSYSHSSYEQYF
TRBJ2-3 | TRBD1 | - | TRBV29-1 | TGCAGCATCGAACAGGGGTCAGATACGCAGTATTTT | CSIEQGSDTQYF
TRBJ1-2 | - | few | TRBV10-3 | TGTGCCATCAGTGACCACAGTTCAGGGTTCTATGGCTACACCTTC | CAISDHSSGFYGYTF
TRBJ2-7 | TRBD2 | - | TRBV4-1 | TGCGCCAGCAGCGGCAAAAGACTAGCGGGAGGTGGAACCTCCTACGAGCAGTACTTC | CASSGKRLAGGGTSYEQYF